This T cell receptor beta chain was observed in a study of memory CD4+ T cells and cytomegalovirus serostatus (dated by TCRdb to about 2019). Regarding the research as a whole: The roughly 35 healthy Belgian adults in the cohort included 9 who were CMV seropositive and 24 who were CMV seronegative. To replicate a published TCR-based CMV serostatus classifier, the study sequenced CD4+ memory TCRbeta repertoires from a Belgian cohort whose cytomegalovirus serostatus was known.

A FACSAria II was used to sort memory CD4+ T cells, defined as single viable CD3+CD4+CD8-CD45RO+ cells. CMV serostatus was determined with a Roche Elecsys assay detecting serum IgG against CMV pp150, pp28, p38 and p52. Following thawing, total CD4+ T cells were enriched through positive selection using CD4 magnetic microbeads. Samples originated from another study that specifically interrogated the CD4+ T cell memory repertoire. Following standard operating procedures, peripheral blood mononuclear cells were isolated and cryopreserved, while serum was kept at -80 degrees C. Staining used CD3-PerCP (BW264/56), CD4-APC (RPA-T4), CD45RO-PE (UCHT1) and CD8-Pacific Orange (3B5) antibodies, with Sytox blue excluding non-viable cells. Comment on this clone: Which antigen it targets is not known. No per-base quality is available; no much larger clone lies one base away.

On the study overall, not on this receptor specifically: On the Belgian cohort, the classifier based on the original framework reached a median bootstrapped AUC of 0.95, with a 95% CI of 0.76-1.00. Of over 150 previously reported CMV-associated TCRbeta sequences, approximately 70 appeared in the CD4+ memory repertoires, each in one to five individuals. Results were interpreted as suggesting that the CMV-associated TCR signature is largely present in the CD4+ memory repertoire. Only CD4+CD45RO+ memory cells were sequenced, in contrast to the original study, in which naive and memory CD4+ and CD8+ populations were covered. For CMV serostatus prediction, a median bootstrapped AUC of approximately 0.95 was reached with the original framework, and a median bootstrapped AUC of approximately 0.9 was reached with a US-trained random forest.

V and J are truncated by 6 bases and 1 base respectively, leaving an intervening sequence of 9 bases. From a lookup of the germline V gene, CDR1 and CDR2 are SGHTA and FQGNSA. Counted from cysteine to phenylalanine, this CDR3 has 14 amino acids. The DNA shown is the 42-base CDR3, in frame from base 1. Genomic DNA was extracted from sorted cells with the Quick-DNA Microprep Kit. TCRbeta DNA was amplified with the immunoSEQ hsTCRbeta kit following the manufacturer's protocol. An Illumina MiSeq instrument was used to sequence the TCRbeta libraries. The original methods were these. Removing out-of-frame sequences left some 2,200,000 distinct TCRbeta sequences, an average of around 70,000 per individual. Two values were used to score each individual: the count of some 150 previously reported CMV-associated TCRbeta sequences and the total count of productive distinct TCRbeta sequences. A beta-binomial model was reimplemented in Python, and scikit-learn random forests with default parameters were trained on US cohort data. On the Belgian cohort, classifier performance was reported as the median AUC, along with percentile confidence intervals, across 10,000 bootstrap iterations. TCRdb obtained this table from immuneACCESS and retained in-frame rearrangements with V and J assigned. These tables miss some clones; where compared with another copy, unresolved V genes account for less than half of the shortfall, and the remainder is unexplained. V and J calls and clone size are given by that table; D and trimming were obtained from the DNA. For this sample the table gives 50,000 to 60,000 clones, of which 83% were detected only once. The ten largest clones capture 2% of the sample.

This sequence was found in an adult in good health and CMV-seropositive. The chain is assembled from TRBV7-2 and TRBJ1-4; a confident D gene designation cannot be given. Source material: memory CD4+ T cells from blood. The CDR3 region: CASRKGITNEKLFF. The DNA sequence reads TGTGCCAGCAGGAAAGGAATAACTAATGAAAAACTGTTTTTT.